A selection of T cell receptor beta chains follows, all from one sample in a study of PD-1 blockade in classical Hodgkin lymphoma. Sequencing used immunoSEQ multiplex PCR; TCRdb keeps in-frame clones, though not all of them. The repertoire includes about 96,000 clones, roughly 91% of them detected once, and roughly 1.9% sits in the top ten. The material was peripheral blood mononuclear cells (PBMCs), obtained before the fourth cycle of nivolumab. The receptors come from a human donor with classical Hodgkin lymphoma. CDR3s include the opening cysteine and the closing phenylalanine or tryptophan. The D gene is left open where the match is weak. Where a row states a size, it is once, few, many or the class of an expanded clone; other rows omit it.

j_call: TRBJ1-4
v_call: TRBV2
clone_size: once
d_call: .
cdr3_nt: TGTGCCAGCACCCAATGGGCTGGCCTTAATGAAAAACTGTTTTTT
cdr3_aa: CASTQWAGLNEKLFF

j_call: TRBJ2-5
v_call: TRBV9
clone_size: once
d_call: TRBD2
cdr3_nt: TGTGCCAGCAGCGTAGTCGGTAGCGGGAGGTGGGAGACCCAGTACTTC
cdr3_aa: CASSVVGSGRWETQYF

j_call: TRBJ2-7
v_call: TRBV5-6
clone_size: .
d_call: TRBD1
cdr3_nt: TGTGCCAGCAGCTTACAGGGGGTGCCCTACGAGCAGTACTTC
cdr3_aa: CASSLQGVPYEQYF

j_call: TRBJ2-2
v_call: TRBV5-1
clone_size: .
d_call: .
cdr3_nt: TGCGCCAGCAGCTTGACCGGGAAAGGCGCCGGGGAGCTGTTTTTT
cdr3_aa: CASSLTGKGAGELFF

j_call: TRBJ1-1
v_call: TRBV5-4
clone_size: .
d_call: .
cdr3_nt: TGTGCTCTAGGTCCAGGACCGAACACTGAAGCTTTCTTT
cdr3_aa: CALGPGPNTEAFF

j_call: TRBJ1-5
v_call: TRBV2
clone_size: once
d_call: .
cdr3_nt: TGTGCCAGCAGTGAGGTGGAAAATCAGCCCCAGCATTTT
cdr3_aa: CASSEVENQPQHF

j_call: TRBJ1-5
v_call: TRBV6-6
clone_size: .
d_call: TRBD1
cdr3_nt: TGTGCCAGCAGTTCACTAACAGGGGGAGATCAGCCCCAGCATTTT
cdr3_aa: CASSSLTGGDQPQHF

j_call: TRBJ2-2
v_call: TRBV30
clone_size: .
d_call: .
cdr3_nt: TGTGCCTGGAGTAGAAGCACCGGGGAGCTGTTTTTT
cdr3_aa: CAWSRSTGELFF

j_call: TRBJ2-7
v_call: TRBV5-1
clone_size: .
d_call: TRBD1
cdr3_nt: TGCGCCAGCAGCCGCGGACAGGTCTCCTACGAGCAGTACTTC
cdr3_aa: CASSRGQVSYEQYF

j_call: TRBJ2-2
v_call: TRBV19
clone_size: .
d_call: .
cdr3_nt: TGTGCCAGTAGTACCTCAGGGAACACCGGGGAGCTGTTTTTT
cdr3_aa: CASSTSGNTGELFF

j_call: TRBJ2-5
v_call: TRBV5-1
clone_size: .
d_call: .
cdr3_nt: TGCGCCAGCAGCTTGGAAGGCCGGTCTTTGGGTGAGACCCAGTACTTC
cdr3_aa: CASSLEGRSLGETQYF

j_call: TRBJ2-1
v_call: TRBV5-1
clone_size: .
d_call: TRBD2
cdr3_nt: TGCGCCAGCAGCCCCCCTAGCGGGAACTCCTACAATGAGCAGTTCTTC
cdr3_aa: CASSPPSGNSYNEQFF